A selection of T cell receptor beta chains follows, all from one sample in a study of blood T cell repertoires in COVID-19. Using immunoSEQ multiplex PCR, the repertoire was profiled, and TCRdb retains in-frame clones only, with some absent. Among more than 250,000 clones listed, approximately 84% were seen once. The sample consisted of peripheral blood. The receptors stem from a woman in her thirties who had recovered from COVID-19. CDR3s include the opening cysteine and the closing phenylalanine or tryptophan. Fields, in order: V gene, clone size, J gene, D gene, CDR3 DNA, CDR3 protein. A D gene is named only where the DNA matches it firmly. Rows give clone size only sometimes, using once, few, many, or a class for an expanded clone.

>TRBV19|-|TRBJ2-1|TRBD2
TGTGCCAGTAGATTCGGACTAGCGGCCTACAATGAGCAGTTCTTC
CASRFGLAAYNEQFF
>TRBV3-1/TRBV3-2|-|TRBJ1-1|-
TGTGCCAGCAGCCAAGACGGTCTTGAAGCTTTCTTT
CASSQDGLEAFF
>TRBV4-1|-|TRBJ2-7|TRBD2
TGCGCCAGCAGCCGGCAGCGGGAGAGCTCCTACGAGCAGTACTTC
CASSRQRESSYEQYF
>TRBV5-6|-|TRBJ1-2|TRBD1
TGTGCCAGCAGCCCATCGACAGGGCCCTATGGCTACACCTTC
CASSPSTGPYGYTF
>TRBV27|few|TRBJ2-1|TRBD2
TGTGCCAGCAGTTCGCCGGGACTAGTCCCCTACAATGAGCAGTTCTTC
CASSSPGLVPYNEQFF
>TRBV6-5|-|TRBJ1-6|-
TGTGCCAGCAGTTACTCGACGGGGGTCTCACCCCTCCACTTT
CASSYSTGVSPLHF
>TRBV5-1|once|TRBJ2-7|TRBD1
TGCGCCACCTCGGACAGGGGGGACTACGAGCAGTACTTC
CATSDRGDYEQYF
>TRBV20-1|-|TRBJ2-5|-
TGCAGTGCTAGTTTGGGGCAGGGAAGAGAGACCCAGTACTTC
CSASLGQGRETQYF
>TRBV4-1|-|TRBJ1-4|-
TGCGCCAGCAGCCGGATGGGGGCGAATGAAAAACTGTTTTTT
CASSRMGANEKLFF
>TRBV4-1|-|TRBJ1-1|TRBD1
TGCGCCAGCAGCCAAGGTCGACAGGGCACTGAAGCTTTCTTT
CASSQGRQGTEAFF
>TRBV7-9|-|TRBJ2-7|-
TGTGCCAGCGGGGTGACAGGAAAGAACGACGAGCAGTACTTC
CASGVTGKNDEQYF
>TRBV24-1|-|TRBJ2-2|-
TGTGCCACCACAGGGAACACCGGGGAGCTGTTTTTT
CATTGNTGELFF
>TRBV3-1/TRBV3-2|-|TRBJ2-7|TRBD2
TGTGCCAGCAGCCAAGTTTGGGGGGGCGAGCAGTACTTC
CASSQVWGGEQYF
>TRBV4-2|-|TRBJ2-7|TRBD1
TGTGCCAGCAGCCAAGCTACGGGACAGAGCTCCTACGAGCAGTACTTC
CASSQATGQSSYEQYF
>TRBV24-1|-|TRBJ2-4|-
TGTGCCACCAGTGATTCTCCGGTCAAAAGGGGAGCCAAAAACATTCAGTACTTC
CATSDSPVKRGAKNIQYF
>TRBV5-1|-|TRBJ1-1|-
TGCGCCAGCAGCTTGTGGGGGCAGGTAATGAGAAACGATGAAGCTTTCTTT
CASSLWGQVMRNDEAFF
>TRBV18|-|TRBJ2-5|-
TGTGCCAGCTCACCACCTTCCCAGGAAGAGACCCAGTACTTC
CASSPPSQEETQYF
>TRBV5-6|-|TRBJ2-2|TRBD2
TGTGCCAGCAGCGTCGGGACTAGCAGGACCGGGGAGCTGTTTTTT
CASSVGTSRTGELFF
>TRBV19|-|TRBJ2-3|-
TGTGCCAGTAGCAACCCCCCGGGACTTAGGATCACAGATACGCAGTATTTT
CASSNPPGLRITDTQYF
>TRBV5-6|-|TRBJ2-7|TRBD1
TGTGCCAGCAGCCAGGACAGGGGGTCGTACGAGCAGTACTTC
CASSQDRGSYEQYF